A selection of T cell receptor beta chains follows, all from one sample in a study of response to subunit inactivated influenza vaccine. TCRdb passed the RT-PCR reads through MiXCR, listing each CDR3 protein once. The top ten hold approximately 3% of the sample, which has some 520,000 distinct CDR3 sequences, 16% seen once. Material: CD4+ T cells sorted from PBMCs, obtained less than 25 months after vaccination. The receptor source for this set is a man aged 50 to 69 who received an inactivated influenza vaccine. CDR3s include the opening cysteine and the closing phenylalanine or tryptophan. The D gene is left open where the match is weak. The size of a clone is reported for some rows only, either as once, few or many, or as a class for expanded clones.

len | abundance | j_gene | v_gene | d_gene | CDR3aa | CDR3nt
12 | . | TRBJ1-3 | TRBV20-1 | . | CSATHPADTIYF | TGCAGTGCTACCCACCCGGCGGACACCATATATTTT
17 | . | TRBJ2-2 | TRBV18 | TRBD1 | CASSPRGQGKVVGELFF | TGTGCCAGCTCACCTCGCGGACAGGGAAAAGTTGTCGGGGAGCTGTTTTTT
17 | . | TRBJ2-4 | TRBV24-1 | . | CATSDGGGRLAKNIQYF | TGTGCCACCAGTGACGGTGGCGGCAGACTAGCCAAAAACATTCAGTACTTC
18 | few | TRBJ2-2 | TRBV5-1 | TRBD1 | CASSLLGTAKTNTGELFF | TGCGCCAGCAGCTTGCTTGGGACAGCCAAGACGAACACCGGGGAGCTGTTTTTT
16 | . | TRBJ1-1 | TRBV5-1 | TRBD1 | CASSLSVRTGGIGAFF | TGCGCCAGCAGCTTGAGTGTTCGGACAGGAGGGATTGGAGCTTTCTTT
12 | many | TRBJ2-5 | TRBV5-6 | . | CASSSSGLTQYF | TGTGCCAGCAGCTCCTCGGGGTTGACCCAGTACTTC
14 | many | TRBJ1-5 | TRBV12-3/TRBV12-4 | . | CASSFSRVGQPQHF | TGTGCCAGCAGTTTCAGCAGGGTGGGACAGCCCCAGCATTTT
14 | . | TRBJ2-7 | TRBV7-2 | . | CASSPRYGDYEQYF | TGTGCCAGCAGCCCAAGGTACGGGGATTACGAGCAGTACTTC
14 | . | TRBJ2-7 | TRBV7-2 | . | CASSYRDNIYEQYF | TGTGCCAGCAGCTACCGGGACAACATCTACGAGCAGTACTTC
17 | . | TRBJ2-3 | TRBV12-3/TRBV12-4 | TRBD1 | CASSPGRGRGRADTQYF | TGTGCCAGCAGTCCAGGCAGGGGGCGAGGCAGGGCAGATACGCAGTATTTT
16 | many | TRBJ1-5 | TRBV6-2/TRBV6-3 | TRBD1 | CASSYSRQGTSQPQHF | TGTGCCAGCAGTTACTCACGACAGGGTACCAGTCAGCCCCAGCATTTT